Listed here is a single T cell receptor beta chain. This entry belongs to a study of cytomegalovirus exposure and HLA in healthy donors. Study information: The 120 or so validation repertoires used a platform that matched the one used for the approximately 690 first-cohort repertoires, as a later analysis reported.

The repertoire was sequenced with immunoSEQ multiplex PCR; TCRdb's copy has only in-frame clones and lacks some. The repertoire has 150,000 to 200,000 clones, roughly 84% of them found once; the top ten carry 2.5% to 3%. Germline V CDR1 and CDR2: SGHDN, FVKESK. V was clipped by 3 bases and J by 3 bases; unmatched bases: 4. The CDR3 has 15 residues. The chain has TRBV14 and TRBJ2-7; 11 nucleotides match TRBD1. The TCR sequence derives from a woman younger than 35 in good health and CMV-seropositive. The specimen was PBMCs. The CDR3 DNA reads TGTGCCAGCAGCCAGGCGGGACAGGGGGTCTACGAGCAGTACTTC. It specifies CASSQAGQGVYEQYF.